This entry describes one T cell receptor beta chain. Its antigen is not known. The sample originates from a study of cytomegalovirus exposure and HLA in healthy donors. CDR1 is GTSNPN and CDR2 is SVGIG in the germline V gene (reference sequence). V lost 3 bases to trimming and J lost 4 bases; unmatched junction nucleotides: 4. This CDR3 is 14 amino acids long. Findings and caveats of the study: Later on, an analysis tied 15,000 to 20,000 TCR beta sequences to HLA alleles at 0.05 false discovery rate.

Primers: 60 Vbeta forward and 13 Jbeta reverse. Produced via immunoSEQ multiplex PCR; TCRdb's table is partial and in-frame only. Among around 240,000 clones, roughly 80% were seen once, and the ten largest hold 5% to 6.5%. The specimen sequenced was PBMCs. The J gene is TRBJ2-1, the V gene TRBV30, with 9 bases identical to TRBD2. The TCR comes from a woman in her thirties or forties in good health and CMV-seropositive. CDR3 nucleotide sequence: TGTGCCTGGAGACCTAGCGGGGTGTACAATGAGCAGTTCTTC. Amino acid sequence: CAWRPSGVYNEQFF. Together with reference TRBV30 and TRBJ2-1, the CDR3 gives the full variable domain: SQTIHQWPATLVQPVGSPLSLECTVEGTSNPNLYWYRQAAGRGLQLLFYSVGIGQISSEVPQNLSASRPQDRQFILSSKKLLLSDSGFYLCAWRPSGVYNEQFFGPGTRLTVL.